This T cell receptor (beta chain) is from a study of OX40 agonist ivuxolimab in advanced cancers. Repertoires were generated with immunoSEQ multiplex PCR, while TCRdb's copy carries only in-frame clones and drops some. The data show 90,000 to 100,000 clones, with about 80% seen just once and almost 1.5% held by the top ten. The V segment lost 4 bases and the J segment 5 bases; nucleotides outside the gene matches: 14. Germline values: CDR1 MDHEN, CDR2 SYDVKM. The CDR3 spans 17 residues. Sequencing was performed on CD4+ or CD8+ T cells sorted from blood, taken in a trial of the OX40 agonist ivuxolimab. The chain has TRBV28 and TRBJ1-1, with 9 bases that match TRBD1. This sequence originates from an adult with an advanced solid tumor such as melanoma, head and neck, liver or kidney cancer. CDR3 nucleotide sequence: TGTGCCAGCAGTTACCAAGGACAGGGGTCTATGTGGACTGAAGCTTTCTTT. This gives the protein CASSYQGQGSMWTEAFF. The full variable domain, with the rest looked up from reference TRBV28 and TRBJ1-1, is DVKVTQSSRYLVKRTGEKVFLECVQDMDHENMFWYRQDPGLGLRLIYFSYDVKMKEKGDIPEGYSVSREKKERFSLILESASTNQTSMYLCASSYQGQGSMWTEAFFGQGTRLTVV.